In this sample, the clone carrying this T cell receptor beta chain turned up many times. The data belong to a study of human T cells and chemical hapten exposure. Study-wide background: TCR yields differed between samples (mainly from small differences in pooled library volume).

Unique molecular identifiers were attached to individual cDNA molecules during library preparation. TCRdb analysed the RACE reads with MiXCR anew, one entry per CDR3 protein. The repertoire holds about 380,000 distinct CDR3 sequences, with 4% to 6% as singletons. The sample's time point: pre-sensitization, week 0. The treatment here: therapeutic diphenylcyclopropenone sensitization with weekly scalp DPC. Trimming took 6 bases from V and 0 from J, leaving 4 bases between them. This CDR3 is built from 11 residues. Per germline, CDR1 SQVTM and CDR2 ANQGSEA. This specimen was whole blood, taken in connection with sensitization to the hapten diphenylcyclopropenone (DPC). The source of this sequence is a woman between 45 and 65 years old with alopecia areata. Some clones in this sample may be carry-over from other donors' samples. The V and J genes are TRBV29-1 and TRBJ2-3; D is unclear. CDR3 nucleotides: TGCAGCGTGGCGAGCACAGATACGCAGTATTTT. Translating it yields CSVASTDTQYF.